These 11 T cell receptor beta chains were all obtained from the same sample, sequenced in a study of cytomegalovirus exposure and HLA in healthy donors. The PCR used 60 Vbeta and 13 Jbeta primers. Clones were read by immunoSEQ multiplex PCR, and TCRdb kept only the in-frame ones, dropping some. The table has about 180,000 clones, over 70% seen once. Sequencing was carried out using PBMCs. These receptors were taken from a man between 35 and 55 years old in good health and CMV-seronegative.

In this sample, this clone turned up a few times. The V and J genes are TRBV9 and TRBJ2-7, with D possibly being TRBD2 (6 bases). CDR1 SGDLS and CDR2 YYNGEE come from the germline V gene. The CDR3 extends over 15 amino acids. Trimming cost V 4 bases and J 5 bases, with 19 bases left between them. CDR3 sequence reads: CASSPEGGVRDEQYF. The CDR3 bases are TGTGCCAGCAGCCCAGAGGGCGGGGTCCGGGACGAGCAGTACTTC.

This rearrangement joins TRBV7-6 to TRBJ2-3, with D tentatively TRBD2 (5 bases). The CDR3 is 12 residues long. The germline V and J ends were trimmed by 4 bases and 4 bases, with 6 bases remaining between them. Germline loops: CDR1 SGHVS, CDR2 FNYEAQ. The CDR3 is CASSYGADTQYF. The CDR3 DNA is TGTGCCAGCAGCTACGGGGCAGATACGCAGTATTTT.

CDR3 residues: CASSADSIMNTEAFF. CDR3 DNA: TGCGCCAGCAGTGCGGACAGTATCATGAACACTGAAGCTTTCTTT. The gene calls are TRBV10-1 and TRBJ1-1; a possible D gene is TRBD1 (6 bases). V was cut by 4 bases and J by 0 bases, with 12 bases left in between. Per the germline V gene, CDR1 is WNHNN and CDR2 is SYGVQD (reference sequence). The CDR3 contains 15 residues.

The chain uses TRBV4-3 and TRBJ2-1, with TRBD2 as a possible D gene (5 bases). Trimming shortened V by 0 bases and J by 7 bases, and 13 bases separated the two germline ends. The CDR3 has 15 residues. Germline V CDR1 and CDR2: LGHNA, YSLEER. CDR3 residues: CASSQEDSPGNEQFF. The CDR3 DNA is TGCGCCAGCAGCCAAGAAGACTCCCCGGGGAATGAGCAGTTCTTC.

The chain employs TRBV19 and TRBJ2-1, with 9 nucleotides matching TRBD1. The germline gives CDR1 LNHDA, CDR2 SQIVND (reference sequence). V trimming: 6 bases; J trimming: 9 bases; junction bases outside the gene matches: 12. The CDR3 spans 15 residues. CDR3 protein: CASSSTQTGGGEQFF. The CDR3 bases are TGTGCCAGTAGCTCCACTCAGACAGGGGGGGGTGAGCAGTTCTTC.

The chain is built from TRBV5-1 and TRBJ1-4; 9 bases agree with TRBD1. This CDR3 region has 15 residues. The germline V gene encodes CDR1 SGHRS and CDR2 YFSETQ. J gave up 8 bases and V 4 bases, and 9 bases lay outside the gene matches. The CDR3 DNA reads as TGCGCCAGCAGCGGATCACAGGGGGCGGGAGAAAAACTGTTTTTT. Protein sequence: CASSGSQGAGEKLFF.

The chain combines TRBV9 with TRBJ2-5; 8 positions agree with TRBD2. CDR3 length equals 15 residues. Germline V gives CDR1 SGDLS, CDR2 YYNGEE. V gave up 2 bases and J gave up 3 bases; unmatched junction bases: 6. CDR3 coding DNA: TGTGCCAGCAGCGTTACGGGAGGGCCGGAAGAGACCCAGTACTTC. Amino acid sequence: CASSVTGGPEETQYF.

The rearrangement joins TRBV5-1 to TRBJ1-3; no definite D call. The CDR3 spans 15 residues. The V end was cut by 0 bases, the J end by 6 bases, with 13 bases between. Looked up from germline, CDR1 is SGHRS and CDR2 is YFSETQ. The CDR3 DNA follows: TGCGCCAGCAGCTTGGCAACCGGTTCCGAAAACACCATATATTTT. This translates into CASSLATGSENTIYF.

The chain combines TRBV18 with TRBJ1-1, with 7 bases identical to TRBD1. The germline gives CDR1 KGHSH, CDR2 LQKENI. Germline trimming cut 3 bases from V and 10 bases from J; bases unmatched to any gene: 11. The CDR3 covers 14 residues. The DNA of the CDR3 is TGTGCCAGCTCACCCTTCGACAGGGTAATGGGAGCTTTCTTT. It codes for CASSPFDRVMGAFF.

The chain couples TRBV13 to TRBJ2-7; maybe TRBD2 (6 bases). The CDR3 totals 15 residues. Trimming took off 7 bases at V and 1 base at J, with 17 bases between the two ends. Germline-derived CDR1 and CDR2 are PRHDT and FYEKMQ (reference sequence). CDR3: CASNSDMGRSYEQYF. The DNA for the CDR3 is TGTGCCAGCAACTCAGACATGGGGAGGTCCTACGAGCAGTACTTC.

CDR3: CASRMSGLAGPSSYNEQFF. The DNA for the CDR3 is TGTGCCAGTCGAATGTCTGGACTAGCGGGGCCAAGCTCCTACAATGAGCAGTTCTTC. This sequence joins TRBV19 and TRBJ2-1, with TRBD2 matching over 12 bases. The CDR3 extends over 19 amino acids. Germline values: CDR1 LNHDA, CDR2 SQIVND (reference sequence). The ends lost 8 bases at V and 0 bases at J; junction bases unmatched: 14.